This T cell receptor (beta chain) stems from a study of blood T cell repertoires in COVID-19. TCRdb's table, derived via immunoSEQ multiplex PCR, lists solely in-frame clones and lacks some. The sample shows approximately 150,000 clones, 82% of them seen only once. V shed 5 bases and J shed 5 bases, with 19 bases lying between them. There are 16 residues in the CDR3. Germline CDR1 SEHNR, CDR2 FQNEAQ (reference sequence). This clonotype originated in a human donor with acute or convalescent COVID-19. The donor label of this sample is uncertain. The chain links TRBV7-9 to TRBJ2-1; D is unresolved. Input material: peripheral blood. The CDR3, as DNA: TGTGCCAGCAGCCTCCTTCCGTTTGAGGAAGACAATGAGCAGTTCTTC. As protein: CASSLLPFEEDNEQFF. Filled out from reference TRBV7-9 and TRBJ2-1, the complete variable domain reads DTGVSQNPRHKITKRGQNVTFRCDPISEHNRLYWYRQTLGQGPEFLTYFQNEAQLEKSRLLSDRFSAERPKGSFSTLEIQRTEQGDSAMYLCASSLLPFEEDNEQFFGPGTRLTVL.